This T cell receptor (beta chain) stems from a study of OX40 agonist ivuxolimab in advanced cancers. Study at large: As their treatment, patients were administered ivuxolimab, an agonistic anti-OX40 (CD134) antibody.

Study-wide results and caveats: There were, on average, more expanded clones in CD8+ T cells than in CD4+. With doses of 0.1 to 3.0 mg/kg, CD4+ and CD8+ blood T cells had undergone clonal expansion by week 6. Those patients achieving a partial response at 0.1-3.0 mg/kg showed among the lowest clonal expansion.

About this clone: Its antigen is not identified.

The repertoire was sequenced with immunoSEQ multiplex PCR; TCRdb's copy has only in-frame clones and lacks some. The sample lists approximately 74,000 clones; approximately 92% were seen once. This sequence originates from an adult with an advanced solid tumor such as melanoma, head and neck, liver or kidney cancer. This specimen was CD4+ or CD8+ T cells sorted from blood, taken in a trial of the OX40 agonist ivuxolimab.

This CDR3 reads CASSLATGTGSYEQYF. The DNA for the CDR3 is TGTGCCAGCAGCTTAGCGACCGGGACAGGGAGCTACGAGCAGTACTTC. V and J are TRBV7-2 and TRBJ2-7; 9 positions agree with TRBD1. Germline CDR1 reads SGHTA; CDR2 reads FQGNSA. V was pared by 0 bases and J by 3 bases, with 6 bases of the junction left unmatched. The CDR3 has 16 amino acids.